This T cell receptor (beta chain) originates from a study of T cell changes during pregnancy in multiple sclerosis. The table came from immunoSEQ multiplex PCR; TCRdb's copy has only in-frame clones and leaves some out. The sample consists of more than 40,000 clones, around 93% of them appearing once. Note on this clone: An end of the junction differs from the germline gene, which may be a read error.

CDR1 and CDR2 from the germline V gene are MNHEY and SMNVEV (reference sequence). This CDR3 is 13 amino acids long. The sample consisted of CD8+ T cells from peripheral blood mononuclear cells, taken in the first trimester of pregnancy. The chain has TRBV27 and TRBJ1-1, with D perhaps matching TRBD1 (5 bases). The clonotype comes from a female donor with multiple sclerosis, enrolled in a pregnancy study. The CDR3 spells CASSISRVGEAFF. The DNA for the CDR3 is TGTGCCAGCAGTATATCCAGGGTAGGGGAAGCTTTCTTT.